This TCR beta chain was documented in a study of CD8+CD57+ T cells in acquired aplastic anemia. Across the study: Healthy donors averaged approximately 9.8 million reads for CD4+ cells.

For CDR3 and TCR beta VDJ profiling, genomic DNA was the template used. TCRdb used MiXCR to reprocess the reads, holding one entry per CDR3 protein. The data hold about 420,000 distinct CDR3 sequences, with about 70% observed a single time. Germline V CDR1 and CDR2: SGHAT, FQNNGV. The V end lost 3 bases, the J end lost 5 bases, and 11 bases lay between the germline ends. This CDR3 contains 13 residues. The table lists this clonotype with a count of one. The sequencing input was sorted CD4+, CD8+, or CD8+CD57+ T cells (not recorded which) from PBMCs. The rearrangement joins TRBV11-2 to TRBJ2-7; no clear D gene. The sequence derives from a human donor in good health, serving as a control. This chain's CDR3 is CASSFPTSHEQYF. CDR3 in DNA: TGTGCCAGCAGCTTCCCTACCAGCCACGAGCAGTACTTC.